This T cell receptor beta chain emerged from a study of blood T cell repertoires in COVID-19. For the study at large: T cells, B-cell-depleted T cells, or PBMCs supplied cDNA or gDNA.

Allocation to cohorts depended on clinical history reported by the participants. As processed by the authors: Estimation of nucleated cell counts was performed using reference gene primer amplification. TCRdb keeps only in-frame clones here, not all; method: immunoSEQ multiplex PCR. V, J and clone size reflect that table, while D and trimming were determined from the DNA. The table lists under 250,000 clones, 75% to 90% of them singletons, with 3% to 4% in the top ten. J lost 6 bases, V lost 4 bases, and 13 bases had no gene match. Germline values: CDR1 SGHNT, CDR2 YYREEE (reference sequence). There are 18 residues in the CDR3.

The sequenced sample consisted of PBMCs or T cells enriched from blood (not recorded which). The J gene is TRBJ2-1, the V gene TRBV5-4; 13 bases fit TRBD2. This TCR was recovered from a woman under 30 in a cohort exposed to, infected with or recovered from COVID-19 (not recorded which). CDR3: CASSPGLAGPPRANEQFF. For the CDR3, the DNA is TGTGCCAGCAGCCCGGGACTAGCGGGGCCCCCGAGGGCCAATGAGCAGTTCTTC.